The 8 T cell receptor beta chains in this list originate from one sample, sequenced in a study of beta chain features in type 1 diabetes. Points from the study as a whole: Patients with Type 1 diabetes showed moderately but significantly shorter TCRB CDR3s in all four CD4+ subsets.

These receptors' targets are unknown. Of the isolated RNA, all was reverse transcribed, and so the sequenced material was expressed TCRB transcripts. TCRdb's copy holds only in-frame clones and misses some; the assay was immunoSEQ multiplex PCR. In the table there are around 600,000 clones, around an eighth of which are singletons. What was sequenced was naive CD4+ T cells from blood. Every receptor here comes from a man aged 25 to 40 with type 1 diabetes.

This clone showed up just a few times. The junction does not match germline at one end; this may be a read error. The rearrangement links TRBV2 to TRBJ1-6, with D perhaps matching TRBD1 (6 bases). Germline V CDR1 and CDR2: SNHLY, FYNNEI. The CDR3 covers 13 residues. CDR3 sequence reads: CTGRLLEGGPLHF. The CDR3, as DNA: TGCACCGGACGGCTCCTGGAAGGGGGGCCCCTCCACTTT.

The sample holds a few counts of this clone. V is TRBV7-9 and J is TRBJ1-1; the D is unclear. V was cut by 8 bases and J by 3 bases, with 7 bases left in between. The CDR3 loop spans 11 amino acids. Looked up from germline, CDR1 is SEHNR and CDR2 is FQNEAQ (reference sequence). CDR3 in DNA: TGTGCCAGCCACGGATACACTGAAGCTTTCTTT. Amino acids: CASHGYTEAFF.

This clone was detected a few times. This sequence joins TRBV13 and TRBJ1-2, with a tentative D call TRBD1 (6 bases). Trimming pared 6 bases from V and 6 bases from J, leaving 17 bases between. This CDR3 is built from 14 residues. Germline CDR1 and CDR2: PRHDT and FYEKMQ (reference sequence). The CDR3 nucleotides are TGTGCCAGCAGTTTCCTTGACAGGTTTAATGGCTACACCTTC. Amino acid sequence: CASSFLDRFNGYTF. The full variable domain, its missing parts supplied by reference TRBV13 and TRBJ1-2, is AAGVIQSPRHLIKEKRETATLKCYPIPRHDTVYWYQQGPGQDPQFLISFYEKMQSDKGSIPDRFSAQQFSDYHSELNMSSLELGDSALYFCASSFLDRFNGYTFGSGTRLTVV.

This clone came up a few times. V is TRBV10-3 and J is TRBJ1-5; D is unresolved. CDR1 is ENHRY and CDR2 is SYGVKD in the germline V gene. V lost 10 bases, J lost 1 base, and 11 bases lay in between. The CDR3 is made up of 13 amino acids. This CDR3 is CATQKISNQPQHF. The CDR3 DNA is TGTGCCACCCAGAAGATCAGCAATCAGCCCCAGCATTTT.

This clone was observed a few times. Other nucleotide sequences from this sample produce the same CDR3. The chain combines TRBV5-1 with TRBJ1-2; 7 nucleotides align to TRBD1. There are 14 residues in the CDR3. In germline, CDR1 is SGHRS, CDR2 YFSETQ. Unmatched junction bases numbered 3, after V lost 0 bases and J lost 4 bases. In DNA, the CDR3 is TGCGCCAGCAGCTTGGGTGGGACAGTCTATGGCTACACCTTC. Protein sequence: CASSLGGTVYGYTF.

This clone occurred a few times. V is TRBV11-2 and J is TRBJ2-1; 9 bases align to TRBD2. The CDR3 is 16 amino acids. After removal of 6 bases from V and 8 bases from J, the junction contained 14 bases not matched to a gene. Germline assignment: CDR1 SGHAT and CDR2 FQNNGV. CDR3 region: CASSSIGTSIDYEQFF. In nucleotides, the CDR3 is TGTGCCAGCAGTTCGATCGGGACTAGCATAGACTATGAGCAGTTCTTC.

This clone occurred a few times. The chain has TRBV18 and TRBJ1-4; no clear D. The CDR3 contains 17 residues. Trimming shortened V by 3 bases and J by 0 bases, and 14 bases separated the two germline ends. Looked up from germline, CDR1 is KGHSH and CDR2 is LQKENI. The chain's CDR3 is CASSPRSEPATNEKLFF. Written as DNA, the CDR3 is TGTGCCAGCTCACCCCGGTCGGAGCCAGCAACTAATGAAAAACTGTTTTTT.

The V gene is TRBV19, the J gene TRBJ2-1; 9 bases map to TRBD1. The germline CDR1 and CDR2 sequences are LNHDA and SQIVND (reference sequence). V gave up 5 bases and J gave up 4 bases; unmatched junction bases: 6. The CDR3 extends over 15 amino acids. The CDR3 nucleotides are TGTGCCAGTAGTCTACCGGGACAGGGATACAATGAGCAGTTCTTC. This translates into CASSLPGQGYNEQFF.